These T cell receptor beta chains were read from a single sample in a study of radiotherapy plus CTLA-4 blockade in lung cancer. The data were produced by immunoSEQ multiplex PCR, yet TCRdb's version contains in-frame clones alone and is incomplete. The data show under 20,000 clones, around 88% seen once. The sequences come from peripheral blood, collected from a patient treated with radiotherapy plus ipilimumab. Source of these receptors: a human donor with non-small cell lung cancer whose response to radiotherapy plus ipilimumab could not be evaluated. Each CDR3 is given with its conserved first and last residue. The D gene is left open where the match is weak. Not every row has a clone size; where given, it reads once, few, many or a size class.

d_gene,abundance,v_gene,j_gene,CDR3aa,CDR3nt
TRBD1,few,TRBV6-5,TRBJ2-7,CASSSQGAKGYEQYF,TGTGCCAGCAGTAGTCAGGGGGCGAAAGGCTACGAGCAGTACTTC
NA,NA,TRBV28,TRBJ2-2,CASSYGGGNTGELFF,TGTGCCAGCAGTTATGGAGGTGGGAACACCGGGGAGCTGTTTTTT
TRBD2,once,TRBV18,TRBJ2-3,CASSPESGGADTQYF,TGTGCCAGCTCACCAGAATCCGGGGGGGCAGATACGCAGTATTTT
TRBD1,NA,TRBV5-4,TRBJ1-1,CASSSGQFNTEAFF,TGTGCCAGCAGCTCGGGACAGTTTAACACTGAAGCTTTCTTT
NA,NA,TRBV5-4,TRBJ1-6,CASSRSGAQSPLHF,TGTGCCAGCAGCCGCTCTGGGGCTCAATCACCCCTCCACTTT
NA,NA,TRBV7-9,TRBJ2-3,CASSPGQRGDTQYF,TGTGCCAGCAGCCCAGGACAGCGAGGCGATACGCAGTATTTT
NA,once,TRBV7-8,TRBJ1-5,CASSWRGSNQPQHF,TGTGCCAGCAGCTGGCGGGGGAGCAATCAGCCCCAGCATTTT
TRBD1,NA,TRBV7-6,TRBJ1-1,CASTPGTGKKNTEAFF,TGTGCCAGCACCCCCGGGACAGGGAAAAAAAACACTGAAGCTTTCTTT
NA,NA,TRBV6-5,TRBJ2-5,CASRRKETQYF,TGTGCCAGCAGGCGGAAAGAGACCCAGTACTTC
TRBD1,NA,TRBV7-8,TRBJ2-7,CASSSRQGSYEQYF,TGTGCCAGCAGTAGCCGACAGGGATCCTACGAGCAGTACTTC
TRBD1,NA,TRBV5-1,TRBJ2-3,CASTPIPGTGTDTQYF,TGCGCCAGCACCCCTATTCCCGGGACAGGGACAGATACGCAGTATTTT
TRBD2,NA,TRBV6-1,TRBJ2-1,CASSEYAGDAPRYNEQFF,TGTGCCAGCAGTGAATATGCGGGAGACGCGCCTAGATACAATGAGCAGTTCTTC
TRBD1,few,TRBV2,TRBJ1-1,CASFGGQAINTEAFF,TGTGCCAGCTTTGGGGGACAGGCGATTAACACTGAAGCTTTCTTT
TRBD2,NA,TRBV7-3,TRBJ2-2,CASSPGLAGARGNGELFF,TGTGCCAGCAGCCCGGGACTAGCGGGAGCGAGGGGTAACGGGGAGCTGTTTTTT
TRBD1,NA,TRBV27,TRBJ2-2,CASSEYRGQNTGELFF,TGTGCCAGCAGTGAATACAGGGGGCAGAACACCGGGGAGCTGTTTTTT
TRBD1,NA,TRBV7-2,TRBJ2-7,CASSFAGTGDEQYF,TGTGCCAGCAGCTTTGCCGGGACAGGTGACGAGCAGTACTTC
NA,NA,TRBV5-5,TRBJ2-2,CASSSGTPGAGELFF,TGTGCCAGCAGCTCCGGGACACCCGGGGCCGGGGAGCTGTTTTTT
NA,NA,TRBV5-4,TRBJ2-3,CASSLGGADRDTQYF,TGTGCCAGCAGCCTGGGTGGGGCCGACAGAGATACGCAGTATTTT
TRBD1,NA,TRBV5-1,TRBJ2-7,CASSLRRAGRGPYEQYF,TGCGCCAGCAGCCTTCGGCGCGCGGGCAGGGGGCCCTACGAGCAGTACTTC
NA,once,TRBV10-3,TRBJ1-6,CAISEPGAREDSPLHF,TGTGCCATCAGTGAGCCGGGCGCCAGGGAGGATTCACCCCTCCACTTT